This TCR beta chain derives from a study of beta chain features in type 1 diabetes. The study, taken as a whole, reports: Researchers report that Type 1 diabetes patients had moderately but significantly shorter TCRB CDR3s across all four CD4+ subsets. Sampled from patients, naive, central memory and Treg TCRB repertoires appeared more similar than those sampled from healthy donors.

Note on this clone: Its matching antigen is unknown.

The sequenced template was cDNA made from the entire isolated RNA. Generated by immunoSEQ multiplex PCR, the TCRdb table keeps only in-frame clones and is missing some. The table records tens of thousands of clones, around 49% of them present only once. CDR1 and CDR2 from the germline V gene are MNHNY and SVGAGI (reference sequence). CDR3 length: 15 amino acids. V gave up 8 bases and J gave up 2 bases; unmatched junction bases: 9. CD45RO/CCR7/CD25/CD127/CD95/CD27 separated CD4+ naive, central memory, regulatory and stem cell-like memory cells by sorting. This TCR came from a man younger than 45 with type 1 diabetes. The V and J genes are TRBV6-6 and TRBJ1-5; 7 bases are shared with TRBD1. The sequenced material came from central memory CD4+ T cells from blood. The chain's CDR3 is CASLPGGGGNQPQHF. CDR3 nucleotides: TGTGCCAGCTTACCCGGAGGGGGCGGCAATCAGCCCCAGCATTTT.